What follows describes a single TCR beta chain. Every donor gave ten milliliters of peripheral blood. This CDR3 spans 12 amino acids. V lost 5 bases and J lost 7, with 14 bases in between. The germline CDR1 and CDR2 sequences are DFQATT and SNEGSKA (reference sequence). Sample-barcoded 5' priming and a J-beta primer mix drove a second PCR of roughly 7 to 11 cycles. TCRdb recomputed calls from the 5' RACE reads with MiXCR, one row per CDR3 protein. The repertoire holds around 1.5 million distinct CDR3 sequences, with around 42% as singletons. The sample comes from a study of blood T cells in healthy people across ages.

The clonotype comes from a young woman in good health. Sequenced: blood. The chain has TRBV20-1 and TRBJ1-2; TRBD1 is a possible D gene (5 bases). Here the CDR3 DNA reads TGCAGTGCTGCCCATGGGGGGGGTGGCTACACCTTC. Its translation is CSAAHGGGGYTF.